Listed below are T cell receptor beta chains from one sample, sequenced in a study of spatial heterogeneity in lung cancer. One entry per CDR3 protein results from TCRdb running MiXCR on the 5' RACE reads. The profile covers about 8,500 distinct CDR3 sequences, with approximately 7.8% appearing a single time and 25% to 30% taken by the ten largest. The sample in question was PBMCs, obtained at surgery. These TCRs come from a female donor with early-stage non-small cell lung cancer. The CDR3 runs from the conserved cysteine through the conserved F or W. Fields, in order: D gene, clone size, V gene, J gene, CDR3 protein, CDR3 DNA. The D gene is left open where the match is weak. Only some rows state a clone size, as once, few, many or a class for expanded clones.

TRBD1	many	TRBV12-3/TRBV12-4	TRBJ2-7	CASSVRDREEQYF	TGTGCCAGCAGCGTCCGGGACAGGGAAGAGCAGTACTTC
.	medium-sized	TRBV5-5	TRBJ1-4	CASSSGRSNGEKLFF	TGTGCCAGCAGCTCTGGTCGGTCGAACGGTGAAAAACTGTTTTTT
TRBD2	many	TRBV7-3	TRBJ2-1	CASRSGTSGDNEQFF	TGTGCCAGCAGATCCGGGACTAGCGGGGACAATGAGCAGTTCTTC
TRBD1	.	TRBV11-3	TRBJ2-2	CASSPTGQGATGELFF	TGTGCCAGCAGCCCTACGGGACAGGGGGCCACCGGGGAGCTGTTTTTT
TRBD1	medium-sized	TRBV29-1	TRBJ2-3	CSVDRTGGRGDTQYF	TGCAGCGTTGACCGGACAGGGGGAAGGGGAGATACGCAGTATTTT
TRBD2	medium-sized	TRBV20-1	TRBJ2-7	CSARDLESGTSGRKPYEQYF	TGCAGTGCTAGAGATCTAGAGTCCGGGACTAGCGGGAGGAAGCCCTACGAGCAGTACTTC
TRBD1	once	TRBV19	TRBJ2-6	CATPGQGHSGANVLTF	TGTGCCACACCGGGACAGGGCCACTCTGGGGCCAACGTCCTGACTTTC
.	.	TRBV9	TRBJ1-5	CASSVGLASNQPQHF	TGTGCCAGCAGCGTAGGACTAGCGAGCAATCAGCCCCAGCATTTT
.	.	TRBV7-8	TRBJ2-6	CASTGQGTGANVLTF	TGTGCCAGCACCGGGCAGGGGACCGGGGCCAACGTCCTGACTTTC
.	.	TRBV11-1	TRBJ1-1	CASSLALTTEAFF	TGTGCCAGCAGCTTAGCCCTAACGACTGAAGCTTTCTTT
.	many	TRBV7-9	TRBJ1-5	CASDLGEGNQPQHF	TGTGCCAGCGATCTTGGAGAGGGCAATCAGCCCCAGCATTTT
TRBD1	medium-sized	TRBV19	TRBJ2-2	CASRTGPGELFF	TGTGCCAGTAGGACAGGGCCCGGGGAGCTGTTTTTT
TRBD2	many	TRBV5-5	TRBJ2-2	CASSPRWAGDTGELFF	TGTGCCAGCAGCCCGCGCTGGGCGGGGGACACCGGGGAGCTGTTTTTT
TRBD1	many	TRBV29-1	TRBJ2-5	CSVEEGQGTETQYF	TGCAGCGTTGAAGAGGGACAGGGGACGGAGACCCAGTACTTC
.	many	TRBV29-1	TRBJ2-5	CSVARTPQETQYF	TGCAGCGTTGCCAGGACTCCCCAAGAGACCCAGTACTTC
.	few	TRBV20-1	TRBJ1-1	CSASNIGASEAFF	TGCAGTGCTAGTAATATTGGGGCGTCTGAAGCTTTCTTT
.	many	TRBV7-3	TRBJ2-2	CASSSTHTGELFF	TGTGCCAGCAGCTCCACCCATACCGGGGAGCTGTTTTTT
.	many	TRBV10-3	TRBJ2-2	CAIGRAGGTNTGELFF	TGTGCCATCGGCCGGGCAGGGGGGACGAACACCGGGGAGCTGTTTTTT
TRBD1	many	TRBV5-1	TRBJ2-7	CASSLDGTAVYEQYF	TGCGCCAGCAGCTTGGATGGGACAGCCGTCTACGAGCAGTACTTC
TRBD2	medium-sized	TRBV7-2	TRBJ2-1	CASSLGSSGSYNEQFF	TGTGCCAGCAGCTTAGGTTCTAGCGGGTCCTACAATGAGCAGTTCTTC
.	.	TRBV3-1	TRBJ1-2	CASSQVDRNGYTF	TGTGCCAGCAGCCAAGTTGACAGAAATGGCTACACCTTC
TRBD1	many	TRBV29-1	TRBJ2-3	CSVATGASTDTQYF	TGCAGCGTTGCCACAGGGGCTAGCACAGATACGCAGTATTTT
.	few	TRBV7-2	TRBJ2-7	CASSHSGGRTDAGKTYEQYF	TGTGCCAGCAGCCACTCGGGGGGCCGGACGGACGCGGGCAAAACCTACGAGCAGTACTTC
TRBD1	many	TRBV27	TRBJ1-1	CASSVTGQGNTEAFF	TGTGCCAGCAGTGTAACGGGACAGGGGAACACTGAAGCTTTCTTT
.	.	TRBV25-1	TRBJ2-1	CASSEYRGGGYNEQFF	TGTGCCAGCAGTGAGTACAGGGGAGGAGGGTACAATGAGCAGTTCTTC
TRBD1	many	TRBV5-6	TRBJ2-3	CASSLGQGADTQYF	TGTGCCAGCAGCTTAGGACAGGGGGCAGATACGCAGTATTTT
.	.	TRBV29-1	TRBJ2-1	CSVVLRNNEQFF	TGCAGCGTTGTCCTTCGAAACAATGAGCAGTTCTTC
.	medium-sized	TRBV7-2	TRBJ1-4	CASSYRAVNEKLFF	TGTGCCAGCAGCTACAGGGCGGTTAATGAAAAACTGTTTTTT
TRBD2	.	TRBV7-9	TRBJ2-7	CASSSPGTSATYEQYF	TGTGCCAGCAGTTCACCCGGGACTAGCGCTACCTACGAGCAGTACTTC
.	many	TRBV23-1	TRBJ1-5	CASSQGPGATTNSNQPQHF	TGCGCCAGCAGTCAAGGACCGGGAGCCACGACGAATAGCAATCAGCCCCAGCATTTT
.	many	TRBV15	TRBJ2-3	CATSRDPGGDTQYF	TGTGCCACCAGCAGAGATCCCGGCGGGGATACGCAGTATTTT
.	many	TRBV6-1	TRBJ1-6	CASSEAKRAANNSPLHF	TGTGCCAGCAGTGAAGCGAAAAGGGCAGCCAATAATTCACCCCTCCACTTT
TRBD2	many	TRBV29-1	TRBJ2-1	CSVAFSGTIHEQFF	TGCAGCGTTGCTTTTAGCGGGACAATCCATGAGCAGTTCTTC
.	many	TRBV29-1	TRBJ1-2	CSVEDHRETNYGYTF	TGCAGCGTTGAAGATCATCGGGAGACGAACTATGGCTACACCTTC
TRBD2	.	TRBV5-1	TRBJ2-5	CASSPRLAGGPGETQYF	TGCGCCAGCAGCCCCAGACTAGCGGGAGGGCCCGGGGAGACCCAGTACTTC
TRBD2	.	TRBV6-6	TRBJ2-7	CASSLRDYLLDEQYF	TGTGCCAGCAGCCTCCGGGACTACCTTTTAGACGAGCAGTACTTC
.	few	TRBV12-3/TRBV12-4	TRBJ2-3	CASSLMGGAPDTQYF	TGTGCCAGCAGCCTCATGGGGGGGGCCCCAGATACGCAGTATTTT